These T cell receptor beta chains were read from a single sample in a study of blood T cells in healthy people across ages. From the 5' RACE reads, TCRdb called clonotypes with MiXCR, one entry per CDR3 protein. The table lists about 830,000 distinct CDR3 sequences, about 62% of them singletons. Sequenced sample: blood. The receptors here all came from a man aged 30-40 years in good health. Both conserved end residues are part of each CDR3. A D gene is named only where the DNA matches it firmly. Size tells how often a clone was seen (once, few, many) or the class of an expanded clone, and some rows leave it out.

>few|TRBV5-1|TRBJ2-1|NA
CASSLELRGNNEQFF
TGCGCCAGCAGCTTGGAGCTAAGAGGAAACAATGAGCAGTTCTTC
>NA|TRBV28|TRBJ2-7|NA
CASTLGHSSYEQYF
TGTGCCAGCACCCTGGGACATTCCTCCTACGAGCAGTACTTC
>few|TRBV6-6|TRBJ2-5|NA
CASSDRGGYETQYF
TGTGCCAGCAGTGACAGGGGAGGGTATGAGACCCAGTACTTC
>NA|TRBV7-8|TRBJ2-1|NA
CASSFRLSSSYNEQFF
TGTGCCAGCAGCTTTCGGCTGTCGAGCTCCTACAATGAGCAGTTCTTC
>NA|TRBV29-1|TRBJ1-2|TRBD1
CSVEENQGAMGYTF
TGCAGCGTTGAAGAAAACCAGGGGGCTATGGGCTACACCTTC
>NA|TRBV28|TRBJ1-5|NA
CASSHLGGLNQPQHF
TGTGCCAGCAGTCACCTCGGGGGCCTCAATCAGCCCCAGCATTTT
>once|TRBV4-3|TRBJ2-3|TRBD2
CASSQGGGGGGYDTQYF
TGCGCCAGCAGCCAAGGTGGCGGCGGGGGGGGGTACGATACGCAGTATTTT
>many|TRBV29-1|TRBJ2-3|NA
CSGGEDSGTTDTQYF
TGCAGCGGGGGGGAGGACAGTGGTACGACAGATACGCAGTATTTT
>few|TRBV7-2|TRBJ2-2|NA
CASSLSLPGELFF
TGTGCCAGCAGCTTATCTTTGCCCGGGGAGCTGTTTTTT
>NA|TRBV4-1|TRBJ2-1|TRBD2
CASSQAGQRGASSYNEQFF
TGCGCCAGCAGCCAAGCGGGCCAGCGGGGGGCAAGCTCCTACAATGAGCAGTTCTTC
>NA|TRBV30|TRBJ2-7|TRBD1
CAWRKGQRAYEQYF
TGTGCCTGGAGAAAGGGACAGAGGGCCTACGAGCAGTACTTC
>NA|TRBV20-1|TRBJ2-1|NA
CSAAPGPGLVHEQFF
TGCAGTGCGGCGCCGGGACCAGGTTTAGTTCATGAGCAGTTCTTC
>NA|TRBV20-1|TRBJ2-7|TRBD1
CSAPTDRGRDEQYF
TGCAGTGCCCCGACCGACAGGGGGCGAGACGAGCAGTACTTC
>many|TRBV27|TRBJ2-6|NA
CASSAQGAGANVLTF
TGTGCCAGCAGTGCACAGGGTGCGGGGGCCAACGTCCTGACTTTC
>few|TRBV9|TRBJ2-5|TRBD2
CASSVGTSGGTREQYF
TGTGCCAGCAGCGTAGGGACTAGCGGGGGGACACGGGAGCAGTACTTC
>NA|TRBV20-1|TRBJ2-5|TRBD2
CSARLAGDTETQYF
TGCAGTGCAAGACTAGCGGGGGATACAGAGACCCAGTACTTC
>NA|TRBV7-3|TRBJ2-4|TRBD1
CASSPGQEGGIQYF
TGTGCCAGCAGCCCGGGACAGGAAGGGGGCATTCAGTACTTC
>NA|TRBV6-1|TRBJ1-2|NA
CASSEAIVQGGYGYTF
TGTGCCAGCAGTGAAGCGATTGTGCAGGGAGGGTATGGCTACACCTTC